This TCR beta chain came from a study of CD8+CD57+ T cells in acquired aplastic anemia. CDR1 and CDR2 from the germline V gene are LGHDT and YNNKEL (reference sequence). Trimming left V 4 bases short and J 3 bases short, with 10 bases between. The CDR3 has 13 amino acids. Researchers used genomic DNA as the template to profile TCR beta VDJ and CDR3. Via MiXCR, TCRdb re-called the reads, giving one row per CDR3 protein. The repertoire holds 150,000 to 200,000 distinct CDR3 sequences, with about three fifths as singletons. This clonotype appeared many times. This TCR derives from a human donor with severe aplastic anemia or a healthy control (not recorded which). The rearrangement joins TRBV3-1 to TRBJ2-7, with a weak D call TRBD1 (6 bases). The sample comprised sorted CD4+, CD8+, or CD8+CD57+ T cells (not recorded which) from PBMCs. The DNA for the CDR3 is TGTGCCAGCAGCCTCCAACAGGGCTACGAGCAGTACTTC. Residues: CASSLQQGYEQYF.